Listed here are 27 T cell receptor beta chains from one sample, sequenced in a study of T cell responses to AZD1222 COVID-19 vaccine. TCRdb keeps only in-frame clones here, not all; method: immunoSEQ multiplex PCR. This sample yields around 100,000 clones, of which about 82% are seen a single time; about 1.5% belongs to the top ten. The specimen was peripheral blood, collected on day 0 of AZD1222 vaccination. The receptors were sampled from an adult in good health.

This chain uses TRBV7-3 with TRBJ2-7; TRBD1 agrees at 7 bases. The ends lost 5 bases at V and 5 bases at J; junction bases unmatched: 9. CDR1 and CDR2 from the germline V gene are SGHTA and FQGTGA. The CDR3 loop spans 14 amino acids. The CDR3 nucleotides are TGTGCCAGCAGCCCCAGACAGGGCCCCCACGAGCAGTACTTC. Amino acids: CASSPRQGPHEQYF.

The chain couples TRBV7-2 to TRBJ2-7; D is ambiguous. This CDR3 is 12 amino acids long. Trimming took off 4 bases at V and 6 bases at J, with 10 bases between the two ends. Per germline, CDR1 SGHTA and CDR2 FQGNSA. The CDR3 region has the DNA TGTGCCAGCAGCTCCTACGACGGCGAGCAGTACTTC. Translated, it gives CASSSYDGEQYF.

This chain joins TRBV7-8 and TRBJ1-1, with D unclear. The CDR3 spans 16 residues. V dropped 1 base and J dropped 4 bases, with 16 bases sitting between them. Germline V gives CDR1 SGHVS, CDR2 FQNEAQ. CDR3 coding DNA: TGTGCCAGCAGCTTAGGGCGCGGTCATGAGGGCACTGAAGCTTTCTTT. Translation: CASSLGRGHEGTEAFF.

Only one count was recorded for this clone. The chain is built from TRBV6-6 and TRBJ2-2; the match to TRBD2 covers 13 bases. CDR3 length: 17 amino acids. J gave up 3 bases and V 5 bases, and 6 bases lay outside the gene matches. Germline V gene lookup returns CDR1 MNHNY and CDR2 SVGAGI (reference sequence). The CDR3 bases are TGTGCCAGCAGTCCCGGACTAGCGGGAGTTGACACCGGGGAGCTGTTTTTT. This codes for CASSPGLAGVDTGELFF.

The chain recombines TRBV6-5 with TRBJ2-7, with D maybe TRBD2 (5 bases). There are 15 residues in the CDR3. Trimming cost V 0 bases and J 4 bases, with 13 bases left between them. The germline CDR1 and CDR2 sequences are MNHEY and SVGAGI. The CDR3 DNA is TGTGCCAGCAGTTACTCTCGAGGGCGAAGTTACGAGCAGTACTTC. Translated: CASSYSRGRSYEQYF.

This chain joins TRBV27 and TRBJ2-2; D perhaps matches TRBD2 (6 bases). In germline, CDR1 is MNHEY, CDR2 SMNVEV (reference sequence). Trimming left V 3 bases short and J 4 bases short, with 9 bases between. This CDR3 contains 14 residues. CDR3 amino acids: CASSFGGGTGELFF. The DNA of the CDR3 is TGTGCCAGCAGTTTCGGGGGTGGCACCGGGGAGCTGTTTTTT.

This chain joins TRBV4-3 and TRBJ1-2; D gene uncertain. Trimming left V 0 bases short and J 4 bases short, with 15 bases between. From germline, CDR1 is LGHNA and CDR2 YSLEER. CDR3 length: 16 residues. Here the CDR3 DNA reads TGCGCCAGCAGCCAAGACTCGGGCGGAGCCTTCTATGGCTACACCTTC. Protein: CASSQDSGGAFYGYTF.

Only one count was recorded for this clone. The J gene is TRBJ1-2, the V gene TRBV5-5, with D perhaps matching TRBD1 (5 bases). CDR1 and CDR2 (germline): SGHKS, YYEKEE (reference sequence). The CDR3 extends over 14 amino acids. With 0 bases removed from V and 4 bases from J, the gap between germline ends came to 10 bases. CDR3 sequence: CASSLVGASYGYTF. The CDR3 DNA follows: TGTGCCAGCAGCTTGGTAGGGGCGAGCTATGGCTACACCTTC.

This rearrangement joins TRBV7-6 to TRBJ2-1, with 10 bases that match TRBD1. This CDR3 has 17 residues. The V and J ends lost 5 bases and 2 bases, in that order; junction bases with no gene match: 9. In germline, CDR1 is SGHVS, CDR2 FNYEAQ. The CDR3 DNA reads TGTGCCAGCAGCCAATTAGAGGGACAGGGGCCCTACAATGAGCAGTTCTTC. Protein product: CASSQLEGQGPYNEQFF.

Concerning this clone itself: At the DNA level, this CDR3 is encoded by other sequences in the same sample as well. The chain uses TRBV28 and TRBJ2-1; D tentatively reads TRBD1 or TRBD2 (5 bases each). The CDR3 covers 13 residues. Germline CDR1 MDHEN, CDR2 SYDVKM. Trimming stripped 5 bases from V and 2 bases from J, with 7 bases between. The CDR3 coding sequence is TGTGCCAGCAGTGGGACGGCCTACAATGAGCAGTTCTTC. Amino acids: CASSGTAYNEQFF. The variable domain in full, completed from reference TRBV28 and TRBJ2-1, reads DVKVTQSSRYLVKRTGEKVFLECVQDMDHENMFWYRQDPGLGLRLIYFSYDVKMKEKGDIPEGYSVSREKKERFSLILESASTNQTSMYLCASSGTAYNEQFFGPGTRLTVL.

This rearrangement joins TRBV11-2 to TRBJ2-2, with D hard to call. Germline values: CDR1 SGHAT, CDR2 FQNNGV. The CDR3 loop spans 13 amino acids. V was pared by 5 bases and J by 4 bases, with 8 bases between. This chain's CDR3 is CASSLGFTGELFF. The CDR3 nucleotides read TGTGCCAGCAGCCTTGGGTTCACCGGGGAGCTGTTTTTT.

The chain combines TRBV4-2 with TRBJ2-6; TRBD2 might be the D (6 bases). The CDR3 is 18 amino acids. The ends were cut back, 2 bases at V and 0 bases at J, with 14 bases in the middle. Germline V gene sequence: CDR1 LGHNA, CDR2 YNFKEQ. CDR3 sequence reads: CASSQIGGFSSGANVLTF. The CDR3 nucleotides read TGTGCCAGCAGCCAAATTGGGGGGTTCAGCTCTGGGGCCAACGTCCTGACTTTC.

The chain uses TRBV14 and TRBJ1-2; D ambiguous. CDR1 and CDR2 from the germline V gene are SGHDN and FVKESK. Trimming cost V 1 base and J 4 bases, with 16 bases left between them. The CDR3 consists of 16 residues. As DNA, the CDR3 is TGTGCCAGCAGCCAAGGTCCCCAGGAGCTTCTCTATGGCTACACCTTC. Its protein is CASSQGPQELLYGYTF.

This rearrangement joins TRBV29-1 to TRBJ2-1; D is undetermined. CDR3 size: 14 residues. CDR1 and CDR2 from the germline V gene are SQVTM and ANQGSEA. Trimming left V 6 bases short and J 3 bases short, with 15 bases between. CDR3 sequence: CSVDPRGVYNEQFF. CDR3 DNA: TGCAGCGTGGATCCGCGCGGAGTCTACAATGAGCAGTTCTTC.

The chain links TRBV30 to TRBJ2-1; D remains ambiguous. Trimming stripped 2 bases from V and 9 bases from J, with 14 bases between. Per germline, CDR1 GTSNPN and CDR2 SVGIG (reference sequence). This CDR3 has 13 residues. The CDR3 here is CAWSPELKVEQFF. The CDR3 DNA follows: TGTGCCTGGAGTCCAGAGCTGAAGGTTGAGCAGTTCTTC.

Of note for this clone: One end of the junction varies from germline; a read error may be responsible. The gene calls are TRBV7-3 and TRBJ2-6; D assignment may be TRBD1 or TRBD2 (5 bases each). Germline assignment: CDR1 SGHTA and CDR2 FQGTGA. This CDR3 comprises 12 residues. The CDR3 is CASRGRDGLLAF. The CDR3 bases are TGTGCCAGCAGGGGCCGGGACGGCCTCCTGGCTTTC. The complete variable domain, with remaining parts taken from reference TRBV7-3 and TRBJ2-6, reads GAGVSQTPSNKVTEKGKYVELRCDPISGHTALYWYRQSLGQGPEFLIYFQGTGAADDSGLPNDRFFAVRPEGSVSTLKIQRTERGDSAVYLCASRGRDGLLAFGAGSRLTVL.

A word on this clone: The sample holds other DNA sequences that translate to the same CDR3. This chain connects TRBV28 to TRBJ1-1; TRBD1 matches 7 bases. The CDR3 has 14 amino acids. With V trimmed by 5 bases and J by 1 base, 4 bases remained unmatched. Germline CDR1 is MDHEN and CDR2 is SYDVKM. The CDR3 region has the DNA TGTGCCAGCAGTCTACAGGGGACGAACACTGAAGCTTTCTTT. Amino acid sequence: CASSLQGTNTEAFF. Full variable domain (remainder filled in from reference TRBV28 and TRBJ1-1): DVKVTQSSRYLVKRTGEKVFLECVQDMDHENMFWYRQDPGLGLRLIYFSYDVKMKEKGDIPEGYSVSREKKERFSLILESASTNQTSMYLCASSLQGTNTEAFFGQGTRLTVV.

V is TRBV19 and J is TRBJ2-6, with 9 bases lining up with TRBD1. V shed 3 bases and J 13 bases; nucleotides not matched to a gene: 7. In germline, CDR1 is LNHDA, CDR2 SQIVND (reference sequence). The CDR3 covers 14 residues. The DNA of the CDR3 is TGTGCCAGTAGTATCGTTGAGGACAGGGGAGTCCTGACTTTC. Amino acid sequence: CASSIVEDRGVLTF.

The rearrangement joins TRBV21-1 to TRBJ2-7; TRBD2, as called in the table, went unchecked against the DNA. TRBV21-1 counts as a pseudogene. This CDR3 has 12 residues. This CDR3 is CASKTSGYEQYF. The CDR3 DNA reads as TGTGCCAGCAAGACTAGCGGCTACGAGCAGTACTTC.

The chain couples TRBV5-7 to TRBJ2-7, with D uncertain. TRBV5-7 is flagged as an ORF with uncertain function. The V end lost 10 bases, the J end lost 6 bases, and 8 bases lay between the germline ends. The CDR3 has 9 amino acids. DNA for the CDR3: TGTGCCTCTGTGGGCGAGCAGTACTTC. This codes for CASVGEQYF.

Here the CDR3 reads CATSRDQGPLYGYTF. Here the CDR3 DNA reads TGTGCCACCAGCAGAGACCAGGGACCCCTCTATGGCTACACCTTC. The J gene is TRBJ1-2, the V gene TRBV15; tentative D call: TRBD1 (5 bases). Germline assignment: CDR1 LNHNV and CDR2 YYDKDF (reference sequence). CDR3 size: 15 residues. The V end was cut by 0 bases, the J end by 4 bases, with 12 bases between. The whole variable domain, filled in from reference TRBV15 and TRBJ1-2, reads DAMVIQNPRYQVTQFGKPVTLSCSQTLNHNVMYWYQQKSSQAPKLLFHYYDKDFNNEADTPDNFQSRRPNTSFCFLDIRSPGLGDTAMYLCATSRDQGPLYGYTFGSGTRLTVV.

The genes are TRBV5-1 and TRBJ1-3; 8 bases match TRBD1. The trim removed 0 bases at V and 2 bases at J, leaving 7 bases unmatched. The CDR3 runs 17 residues. The V gene's germline CDR1 is SGHRS and CDR2 YFSETQ. CDR3 sequence reads: CASSLEGTGNAGNTIYF. The CDR3 DNA reads TGCGCCAGCAGCTTGGAAGGGACAGGCAATGCTGGAAACACCATATATTTT.

This sequence joins TRBV28 and TRBJ2-1; 7 bases map to TRBD2. Germline V gene data show CDR1 as MDHEN and CDR2 as SYDVKM. This CDR3 comprises 16 residues. V lost 6 bases, J lost 0 bases, and 8 bases stayed unmatched. The CDR3 spells CASRQGGTTSYNEQFF. The CDR3 nucleotides read TGTGCCAGCAGGCAGGGCGGGACTACCTCCTACAATGAGCAGTTCTTC.

The CDR3 sequence: CASSFKAASYEQYF. DNA of the CDR3: TGTGCCAGCAGTTTTAAGGCAGCTTCCTACGAGCAGTACTTC. The rearrangement uses TRBV27 and TRBJ2-7, with D unclear. Trimming pared 3 bases from V and 1 base from J, leaving 10 bases between. The CDR3 spans 14 residues. Germline values: CDR1 MNHEY, CDR2 SMNVEV (reference sequence).

This chain uses TRBV30 with TRBJ2-5, with 7 bases aligning to TRBD1. Germline CDR1 is GTSNPN and CDR2 is SVGIG (reference sequence). CDR3 length equals 14 residues. J was trimmed by 4 bases and V by 3 bases; bases with no gene match: 8. CDR3 nucleotides: TGTGCCTGGAGCCCTGACAGGGTAAGAGAGACCCAGTACTTC. Its translation: CAWSPDRVRETQYF. Together with reference TRBV30 and TRBJ2-5, the CDR3 gives the full variable domain: SQTIHQWPATLVQPVGSPLSLECTVEGTSNPNLYWYRQAAGRGLQLLFYSVGIGQISSEVPQNLSASRPQDRQFILSSKKLLLSDSGFYLCAWSPDRVRETQYFGPGTRLLVL.

The chain uses TRBV6-5 and TRBJ1-5; 8 bases map to TRBD1. Per the germline V gene, CDR1 is MNHEY and CDR2 is SVGAGI. The CDR3 spans 14 residues. The V segment lost 4 bases and the J segment 2 bases; nucleotides outside the gene matches: 1. CDR3 nucleotide sequence: TGTGCCAGCAGTTTGGACAGGGGCAATCAGCCCCAGCATTTT. Residues: CASSLDRGNQPQHF.

This chain links TRBV12-3 or TRBV12-4 with TRBJ1-4; possibly TRBD1 for D (5 bases). The CDR3 is made up of 13 amino acids. The V end was cut by 3 bases, the J end by 5 bases, with 7 bases between. As DNA, the CDR3 is TGTGCCAGCAGTTTTGGGGGAAATGAAAAACTGTTTTTT. This sequence encodes CASSFGGNEKLFF.